This T cell receptor beta chain was sequenced for a study of cytomegalovirus exposure and HLA in healthy donors. Study information: Unique TCRs from HLA-typed donors, 80 million to 100 million of them, were held in an early data release.

It was with 60 Vbeta and 13 Jbeta primers that the PCR ran. The authors' processing: Later reanalysis found roughly 80 million unique TCR beta chains, around 9.9 million of them shared. Method: immunoSEQ multiplex PCR; TCRdb's copy keeps in-frame clones and lacks some. The V and J calls and the clone size are those of that table, but D and trimming were determined from the DNA. The sample carries 120,000 to 150,000 clones, roughly 80% recorded once. This CDR3 is 12 amino acids long. The V end lost 0 bases, the J end lost 8 bases, and 8 bases lay between the germline ends. The germline V gene encodes CDR1 SGHRS and CDR2 YFSETQ.

The sequencing input was PBMCs. This rearrangement joins TRBV5-1 to TRBJ1-2; no clear D. This sequence was found in a woman aged 25 to 39 in good health and CMV-seronegative. The CDR3 region has the DNA TGCGCCAGCAGCTTGGCCAGTGAAGGCTACACCTTC. Translated, it gives CASSLASEGYTF.